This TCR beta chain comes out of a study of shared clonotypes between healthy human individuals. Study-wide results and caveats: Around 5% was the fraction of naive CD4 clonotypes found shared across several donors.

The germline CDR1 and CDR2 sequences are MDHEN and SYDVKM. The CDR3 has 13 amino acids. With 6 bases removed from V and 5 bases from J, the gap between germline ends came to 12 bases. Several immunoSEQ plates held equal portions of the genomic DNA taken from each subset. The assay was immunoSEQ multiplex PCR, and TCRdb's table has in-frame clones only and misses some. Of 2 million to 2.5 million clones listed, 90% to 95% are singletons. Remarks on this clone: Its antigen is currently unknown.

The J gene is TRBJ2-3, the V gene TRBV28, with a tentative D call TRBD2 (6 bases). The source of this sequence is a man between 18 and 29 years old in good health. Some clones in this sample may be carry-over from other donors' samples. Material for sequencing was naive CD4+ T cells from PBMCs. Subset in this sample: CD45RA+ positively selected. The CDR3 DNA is TGTGCCAGCAGCCTGTCGGGGGTAGATACGCAGTATTTT. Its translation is CASSLSGVDTQYF.